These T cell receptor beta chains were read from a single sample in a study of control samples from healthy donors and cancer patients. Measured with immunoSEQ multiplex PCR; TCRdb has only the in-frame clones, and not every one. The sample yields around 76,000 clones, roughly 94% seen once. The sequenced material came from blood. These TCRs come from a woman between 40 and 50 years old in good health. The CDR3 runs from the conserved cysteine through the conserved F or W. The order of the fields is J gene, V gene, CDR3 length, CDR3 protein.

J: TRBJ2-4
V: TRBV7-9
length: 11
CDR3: CASSTQNIQYF

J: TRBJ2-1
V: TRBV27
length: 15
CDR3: CASSFLAAPTNEQFF

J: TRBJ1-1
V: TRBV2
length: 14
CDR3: CASSEGAQGVEAFF

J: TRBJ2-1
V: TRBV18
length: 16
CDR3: CASSPLTGVFYNEQFF

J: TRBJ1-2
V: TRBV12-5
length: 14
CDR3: CASGPEGTVYGYTF

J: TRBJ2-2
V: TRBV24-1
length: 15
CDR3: CATRGSGVHTGELFF

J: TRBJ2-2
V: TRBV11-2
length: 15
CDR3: CASSPPGLGAGELFF

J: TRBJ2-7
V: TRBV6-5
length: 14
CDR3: CASLPTGANYEQYF

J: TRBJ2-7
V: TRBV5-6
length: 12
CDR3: CAAMAGGNEQYF

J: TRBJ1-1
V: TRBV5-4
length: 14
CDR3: CASSSAGSNTEAFF

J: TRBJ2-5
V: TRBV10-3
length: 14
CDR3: CAISGRDDQETQYF

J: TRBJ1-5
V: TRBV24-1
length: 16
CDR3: CATSPNADSEYQPQHF

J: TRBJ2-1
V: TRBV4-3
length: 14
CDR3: CASSQEFSTNEQFF

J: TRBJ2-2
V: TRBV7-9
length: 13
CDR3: CASSYLGTGELFF

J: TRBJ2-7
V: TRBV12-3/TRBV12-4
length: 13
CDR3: CASSLRGEYEQYF

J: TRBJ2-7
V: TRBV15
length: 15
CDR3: CATSRGGMRSYEQYF

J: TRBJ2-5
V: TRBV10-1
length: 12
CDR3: CASSSPAPGLYF

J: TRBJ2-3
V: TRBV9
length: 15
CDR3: CASSVGQGSTDTQYF

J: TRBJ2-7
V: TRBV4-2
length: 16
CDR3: CASSQVLAGIPYEQYF

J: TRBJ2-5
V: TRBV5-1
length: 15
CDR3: CASSLAAGQQETQYF

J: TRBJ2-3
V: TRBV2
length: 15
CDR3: CASSGSGTQADTQYF

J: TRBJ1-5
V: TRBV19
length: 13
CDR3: CASRGTYNQPQHF

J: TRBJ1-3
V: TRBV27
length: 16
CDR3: CASSPGVRRSGNTIYF

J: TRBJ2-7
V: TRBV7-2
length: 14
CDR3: CASSPRAPFLEQYF

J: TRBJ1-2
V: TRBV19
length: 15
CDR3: CASSFGTGGNKGYTF

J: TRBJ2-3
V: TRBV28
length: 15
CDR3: CASSPTENRADTQYF

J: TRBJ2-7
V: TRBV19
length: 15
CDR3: CATYDREWSSYEQYF

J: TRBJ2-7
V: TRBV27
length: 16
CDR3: CASSSLRQGSSYEQYF

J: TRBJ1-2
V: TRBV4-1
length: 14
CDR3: CASSQARTYYGYTF

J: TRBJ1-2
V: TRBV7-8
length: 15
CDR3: CASSLDAETGYGYTF

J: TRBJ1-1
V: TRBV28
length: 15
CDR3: CASSFLYRGNTEAFF

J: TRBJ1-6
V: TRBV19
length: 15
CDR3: CASTGTGREHSPLHF

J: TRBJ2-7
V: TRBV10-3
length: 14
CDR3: CAIRPAGSSYEQYF

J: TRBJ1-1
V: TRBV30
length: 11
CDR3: CACLWPTEAFF

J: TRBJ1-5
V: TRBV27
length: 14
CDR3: CASSLAGEGQPQHF

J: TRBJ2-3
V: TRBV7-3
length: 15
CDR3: CASSLTLAELDTQYF

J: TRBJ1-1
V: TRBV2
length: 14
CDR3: CASSGQGEGTEAFF

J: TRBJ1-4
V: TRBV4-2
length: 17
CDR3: CASSQDGRSLPRGKLFF

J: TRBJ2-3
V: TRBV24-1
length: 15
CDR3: CATSAGGANTDTQYF

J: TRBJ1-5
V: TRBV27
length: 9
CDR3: CASPPPKHF

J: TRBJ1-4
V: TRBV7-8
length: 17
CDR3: CASSLRPGGFANEKLFF

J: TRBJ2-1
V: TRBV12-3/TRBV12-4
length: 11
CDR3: CASSLGTEQFF

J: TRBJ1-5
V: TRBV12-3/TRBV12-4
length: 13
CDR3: CASSPWSNQPQHF

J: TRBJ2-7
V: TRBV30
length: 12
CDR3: CAWGEGRHEQYF

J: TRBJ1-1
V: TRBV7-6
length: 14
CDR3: CASSLGVGRGGAFF

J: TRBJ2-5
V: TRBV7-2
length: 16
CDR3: CASSNGLALNQETQYF

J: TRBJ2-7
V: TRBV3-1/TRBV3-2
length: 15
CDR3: CASSPLFDRVYEQYF

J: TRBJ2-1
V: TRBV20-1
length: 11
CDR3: CSARGNNEQFF

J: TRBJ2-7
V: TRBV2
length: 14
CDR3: CASSDRGSSYEQYF

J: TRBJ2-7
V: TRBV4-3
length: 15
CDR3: CASSQARQGAGEQYF

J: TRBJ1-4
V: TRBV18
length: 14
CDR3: CASRRVATNEKLFF

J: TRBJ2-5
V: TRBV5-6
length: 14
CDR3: CASSLTSFGETQYF

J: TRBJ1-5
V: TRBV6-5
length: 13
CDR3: CASSQGNNQPQHF